The sequence of this T cell receptor (beta chain) was determined in a study of cytomegalovirus exposure and HLA in healthy donors. Study in general: Of the donors genotyped, 398 in all, about 82% fell in the Caucasian-associated ancestry cluster.

Losses at the gene ends were 6 bases for V and 1 base for J; bases not matched to a gene: 5. CDR3 size: 15 residues. Per the germline V gene, CDR1 is SGHTA and CDR2 is FQGNSA. Overall study results and limits: Data from an earlier analysis indicated that most TCR beta V segments were productive either about 87% or about 30% of the time. Immune exposure data for these donors was limited to CMV serostatus. A later analysis linked 16,951 TCR beta sequences to HLA alleles at 0.05 false discovery rate.

As for this clone: Antigen: not known.

The PCR employed 60 Vbeta primers together with 13 Jbeta primers. Measured with immunoSEQ multiplex PCR; TCRdb has only the in-frame clones, and not every one. The sample shows 65,000 to 85,000 clones, and about 1.5% sits with its ten largest clones. Sequencing was done on a sample of PBMCs. The TCR sequence derives from an older woman in good health and CMV-seronegative. The chain is built from TRBV7-2 and TRBJ2-2, with 7 bases identical to TRBD1. The CDR3 loop reads CASSPGTENTGELFF. CDR3 DNA: TGTGCCAGCAGTCCCGGGACAGAGAACACCGGGGAGCTGTTTTTT.